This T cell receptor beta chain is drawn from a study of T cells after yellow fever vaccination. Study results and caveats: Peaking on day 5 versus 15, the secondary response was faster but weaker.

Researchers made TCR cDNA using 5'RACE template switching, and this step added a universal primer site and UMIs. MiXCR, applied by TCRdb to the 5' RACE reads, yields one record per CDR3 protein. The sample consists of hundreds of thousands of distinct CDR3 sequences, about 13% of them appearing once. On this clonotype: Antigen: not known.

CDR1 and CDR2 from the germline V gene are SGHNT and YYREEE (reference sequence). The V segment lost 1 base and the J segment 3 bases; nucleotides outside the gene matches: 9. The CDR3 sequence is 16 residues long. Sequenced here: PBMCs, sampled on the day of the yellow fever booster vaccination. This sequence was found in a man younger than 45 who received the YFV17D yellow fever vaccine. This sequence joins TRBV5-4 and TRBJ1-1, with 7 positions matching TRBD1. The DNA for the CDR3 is TGTGCCAGCAGCTTGAGCCCCGACAGGGAGGACACTGAAGCTTTCTTT. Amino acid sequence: CASSLSPDREDTEAFF.